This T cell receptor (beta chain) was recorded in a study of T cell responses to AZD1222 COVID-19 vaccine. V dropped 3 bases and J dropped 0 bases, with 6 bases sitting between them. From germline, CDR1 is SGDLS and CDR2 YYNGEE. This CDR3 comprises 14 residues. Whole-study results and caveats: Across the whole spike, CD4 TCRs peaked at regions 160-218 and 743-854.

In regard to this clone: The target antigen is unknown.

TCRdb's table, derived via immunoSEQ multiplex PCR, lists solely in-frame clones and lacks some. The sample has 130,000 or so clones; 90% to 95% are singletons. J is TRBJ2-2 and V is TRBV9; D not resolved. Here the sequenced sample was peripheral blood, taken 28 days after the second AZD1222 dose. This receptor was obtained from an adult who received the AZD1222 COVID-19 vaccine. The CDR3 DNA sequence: TGTGCCAGCAGCGCCGAAACGAACACCGGGGAGCTGTTTTTT. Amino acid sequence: CASSAETNTGELFF.